The rows below give T cell receptor beta chains drawn from one sample of a study of shared T cell receptors in the human thymus. The protocol was immunoSEQ multiplex PCR, while the TCRdb copy is restricted to in-frame clones and leaves out a portion. The top ten hold over 0.008% of the sample, which has 640,000 or so clones, 70% to 90% seen once. A further study also used this sample, focusing on human thymus T cells.

The sequencing input was thymocytes. These receptors were collected from a boy younger than two with a congenital heart defect. Each CDR3 is given with its conserved first and last residue. D genes are given only for firm matches. Not all rows give a size; the values are once, few, many and, for expanded clones, a class.

. | . | TRBJ2-7 | TRBV15 | CATSRAERPQGHEQYF | TGTGCCACCAGCAGAGCTGAGCGCCCCCAAGGCCACGAGCAGTACTTC
TRBD1 | . | TRBJ1-2 | TRBV4-1 | CASSRGTGTVLREKNGYTF | TGCGCCAGCAGCCGCGGAACCGGGACAGTCCTCCGGGAGAAGAATGGCTACACCTTC
TRBD1 | . | TRBJ2-7 | TRBV28 | CASSLSPNRGDSYEQYF | TGTGCCAGCAGTTTAAGCCCTAACAGGGGGGACTCCTACGAGCAGTACTTC
TRBD1 | . | TRBJ1-2 | TRBV6-1 | CASIRGQLPRWGYTF | TGTGCCAGCATCCGGGGACAGCTCCCCCGTTGGGGCTACACCTTC
TRBD2 | . | TRBJ2-2 | TRBV30 | CAWSVGTSGKEAGELFF | TGTGCCTGGAGTGTAGGGACTAGCGGGAAGGAGGCCGGGGAGCTGTTTTTT
. | . | TRBJ2-7 | TRBV2 | CASSGRSGLKYEQYF | TGTGCCAGCAGTGGGAGATCGGGACTCAAATACGAGCAGTACTTC
. | . | TRBJ1-1 | TRBV6-4 | CASIGRDLDTEAFF | TGTGCCAGCATCGGGAGGGACTTGGACACTGAAGCTTTCTTT
. | . | TRBJ1-5 | TRBV10-3 | CAISGADQPQHF | TGTGCCATCAGTGGGGCAGATCAGCCCCAGCATTTT
. | once | TRBJ2-7 | TRBV29-1 | CSVKARVDNPDEQYF | TGCAGCGTTAAGGCGCGGGTCGATAATCCGGACGAGCAGTACTTC
. | once | TRBJ1-1 | TRBV7-9 | CASSLPWDTVKVNTEAFF | TGTGCCAGCAGCTTACCATGGGACACCGTTAAAGTGAACACTGAAGCTTTCTTT
TRBD1 | . | TRBJ1-5 | TRBV27 | CASSPDPTGGNQPQHF | TGTGCCAGCAGTCCAGACCCAACAGGGGGCAATCAGCCCCAGCATTTT
TRBD1 | . | TRBJ2-7 | TRBV18 | CASSSYIGQEIYEQYF | TGTGCCAGCTCATCATATATAGGACAGGAGATCTACGAGCAGTACTTC
. | . | TRBJ2-7 | TRBV14 | CASSHYRAPYEQYF | TGTGCCAGCAGCCATTACAGGGCGCCCTACGAGCAGTACTTC
TRBD1 | . | TRBJ2-7 | TRBV6-1 | CASRRQGSYEQYF | TGTGCCAGCAGACGACAGGGTAGCTACGAGCAGTACTTC
TRBD1 | . | TRBJ1-1 | TRBV14 | CASSRIGQENTEAFF | TGTGCCAGCAGCCGCATCGGACAGGAGAACACTGAAGCTTTCTTT
TRBD2 | . | TRBJ2-5 | TRBV7-9 | CASSLTSQREDQETQYF | TGTGCCAGCAGCTTAACGTCCCAGCGGGAGGACCAAGAGACCCAGTACTTC
. | . | TRBJ2-3 | TRBV7-8 | CASSLGRTGTPGTDTQYF | TGTGCCAGCAGCTTAGGGCGGACTGGGACTCCAGGCACAGATACGCAGTATTTT
TRBD2 | . | TRBJ2-1 | TRBV4-3 | CASSQDWAGGPGNEQFF | TGCGCCAGCAGCCAAGATTGGGCGGGAGGGCCGGGGAATGAGCAGTTCTTC
. | . | TRBJ1-1 | TRBV28 | CASSTLGARLMNTEAFF | TGTGCCAGCAGTACGTTGGGGGCCCGACTCATGAACACTGAAGCTTTCTTT
TRBD1 | . | TRBJ1-1 | TRBV5-6 | CASSFPRGQSGAFF | TGTGCCAGCAGCTTTCCTAGGGGGCAATCGGGAGCTTTCTTT
. | . | TRBJ2-1 | TRBV4-3 | CASSQGQNRVPYNEQFF | TGCGCCAGCAGCCAAGGACAAAACAGGGTCCCCTACAATGAGCAGTTCTTC
. | . | TRBJ1-4 | TRBV6-5 | CASRGDLGEKLFF | TGTGCCAGCCGGGGGGACTTGGGTGAAAAACTGTTTTTT
TRBD1 | once | TRBJ2-7 | TRBV5-1 | CASSFDRAYEQYF | TGCGCCAGCAGCTTCGACAGGGCCTACGAGCAGTACTTC
TRBD1 | . | TRBJ1-2 | TRBV7-9 | CASSSHSRDRGDGYTF | TGTGCCAGCAGCTCCCACAGCCGGGACAGGGGTGATGGCTACACCTTC
. | . | TRBJ1-2 | TRBV29-1 | CSVGGQNTYGYTF | TGCAGCGTCGGCGGACAGAATACCTATGGCTACACCTTC
TRBD1 | . | TRBJ2-7 | TRBV6-5 | CASSPGQGFFEQYF | TGTGCCAGCAGCCCGGGACAGGGTTTCTTCGAGCAGTACTTC
. | . | TRBJ2-7 | TRBV5-1 | CASSVTQGKGPYEQYF | TGCGCCAGCAGTGTAACCCAGGGCAAGGGGCCCTACGAGCAGTACTTC
TRBD1 | . | TRBJ1-1 | TRBV6-1 | CASSEGGRRGTEAFF | TGTGCCAGCAGTGAAGGAGGGCGCAGGGGGACTGAAGCTTTCTTT
. | . | TRBJ1-1 | TRBV5-1 | CASSNSRGGMNTEAFF | TGCGCCAGCAGTAATAGTCGGGGAGGGATGAACACTGAAGCTTTCTTT
. | . | TRBJ1-6 | TRBV5-1 | CASSSDTLGVYNSPLHF | TGCGCCAGCAGCTCGGACACCCTAGGGGTATATAATTCACCCCTCCACTTT
TRBD1 | . | TRBJ2-3 | TRBV28 | CASSPSGQGSDTQYF | TGTGCCAGCAGTCCCAGCGGACAGGGCTCAGATACGCAGTATTTT
. | . | TRBJ2-4 | TRBV11-2 | CASSPVLDSKNIQYF | TGTGCCAGCAGCCCGGTACTAGATTCCAAAAACATTCAGTACTTC
. | . | TRBJ1-5 | TRBV5-4 | CASSSDRHQPQHF | TGTGCCAGCAGCTCTGACAGACATCAGCCCCAGCATTTT
. | . | TRBJ1-1 | TRBV28 | CASSPPQVPEAFF | TGTGCCAGCAGTCCCCCCCAGGTCCCTGAAGCTTTCTTT
TRBD1 | . | TRBJ2-3 | TRBV7-9 | CASSRRQGQADTQYF | TGTGCCAGCAGCCGAAGACAGGGTCAGGCAGATACGCAGTATTTT
. | . | TRBJ2-7 | TRBV7-2 | CASSSHPSQIYEQYF | TGTGCCAGCAGCTCCCACCCTTCACAGATCTACGAGCAGTACTTC
. | few | TRBJ1-5 | TRBV6-1 | CASRLTGVQGQPQHF | TGTGCCAGCAGGCTCACAGGCGTTCAGGGTCAGCCCCAGCATTTT
. | . | TRBJ2-5 | TRBV9 | CASSRRGGAEQETQYF | TGTGCCAGCAGCCGGAGAGGGGGGGCAGAACAAGAGACCCAGTACTTC
TRBD1 | once | TRBJ1-5 | TRBV5-6 | CASSYGQGSYSNQPQHF | TGTGCCAGCAGCTACGGACAGGGGTCGTACAGCAATCAGCCCCAGCATTTT
TRBD2 | . | TRBJ2-3 | TRBV4-3 | CASSARGRGSTDTQYF | TGCGCCAGCAGCGCCCGTGGGCGGGGGAGCACAGATACGCAGTATTTT
TRBD1 | once | TRBJ1-1 | TRBV4-2 | CASSQMGKGAVGTEAFF | TGTGCCAGCAGCCAGATGGGGAAGGGGGCAGTTGGCACTGAAGCTTTCTTT
. | . | TRBJ1-2 | TRBV28 | CASILGTGSYGYTF | .
TRBD2 | . | TRBJ2-3 | TRBV9 | CASSGSGGPTDTQYF | TGTGCCAGCAGCGGTAGCGGGGGCCCGACGGATACGCAGTATTTT
. | . | TRBJ2-5 | TRBV7-8 | CASSLAHFQETQYF | TGTGCCAGCAGCTTAGCGCACTTCCAAGAGACCCAGTACTTC
. | . | TRBJ2-3 | TRBV7-9 | CASSPSSGADTQYF | TGTGCCAGCAGCCCGTCGTCGGGAGCAGATACGCAGTATTTT
. | . | TRBJ1-1 | TRBV28 | CASSKRSVNTEAFF | TGTGCCAGCAGTAAGAGGTCAGTGAACACTGAAGCTTTCTTT
TRBD2 | . | TRBJ2-7 | TRBV15 | CATSRDPGLASEQYF | TGTGCCACCAGCAGGGACCCGGGACTAGCGTCCGAGCAGTACTTC
TRBD1 | . | TRBJ1-5 | TRBV28 | CASSLLGTVYSNQPQHF | TGTGCCAGCAGTTTATTGGGGACAGTTTATAGCAATCAGCCCCAGCATTTT
. | . | TRBJ1-1 | TRBV12-5 | CASGSATDEAFF | TGTGCTAGTGGTTCCGCGACAGACGAAGCTTTCTTT
TRBD2 | . | TRBJ2-1 | TRBV11-2 | CASSPAAGVVNEQFF | TGTGCCAGCAGTCCCGCAGCGGGAGTTGTCAATGAGCAGTTCTTC